This entry is about one T cell receptor (beta chain). This sample was taken from a study of blood T cell repertoires in COVID-19. Per germline, CDR1 MNHEY and CDR2 SVGAGI. The CDR3 has 13 residues. Unmatched junction bases numbered 4, after V lost 8 bases and J lost 4 bases. Method: immunoSEQ multiplex PCR; TCRdb's copy keeps in-frame clones and lacks some. In the table there are roughly 190,000 clones, approximately 86% of which are singletons. This receptor was obtained from an older man with acute or convalescent COVID-19. This sequence joins TRBV6-5 and TRBJ2-7, with TRBD2 identical over 11 bases. The material sequenced was peripheral blood. CDR3 nucleotides: TGTGCCAGCGGACTAGCGGGTCGATACGAGCAGTACTTC. Protein product: CASGLAGRYEQYF.